Presented here are 20 T cell receptor beta chains from one specimen sequenced in a study of monozygotic twins with inflammatory bowel disease. After re-calling the 5' RACE reads, TCRdb lists one entry per CDR3 protein, DNA absent. Its table lists 300,000 to 400,000 distinct CDR3 sequences. The source material was blood. These receptors all stem from a human donor with ulcerative colitis or Crohn's disease, or a healthy co-twin of an affected twin (not recorded which).

V gene TRBV20-1 combines with J gene TRBJ2-7; lacking DNA, the TRBD1 call made by TCRdb goes unchecked. CDR1 DFQATT and CDR2 SNEGSKA come from the germline V gene (reference sequence). The CDR3 totals 14 residues. The CDR3 protein is CSVVGGVSRGEQYF.

V gene TRBV29-1 combines with J gene TRBJ1-2. Germline V lookup: CDR1 SQVTM, CDR2 ANQGSEA. The CDR3 consists of 14 residues. CDR3 residues: CSVTQPEKNYGYTF. Using reference TRBV29-1 and TRBJ1-2 for the parts outside the CDR3, the full variable domain is SAVISQKPSRDICQRGTSLTIQCQVDSQVTMMFWYRQQPGQSLTLIATANQGSEATYESGFVIDKFPISRPNLTFSTLTVSNMSPEDSSIYLCSVTQPEKNYGYTFGSGTRLTVV.

The chain joins TRBV18 to TRBJ1-5; TCRdb calls TRBD1, which cannot be checked without DNA. The CDR3 is 20 amino acids. The germline V gene has CDR1 KGHSH and CDR2 LQKENI. CDR3 sequence reads: CASSLVQAVGVVYSNQPQHF.

The chain is built from TRBV9 and TRBJ2-7; lacking DNA, the TRBD1 call made by TCRdb goes unchecked. Germline CDR1 and CDR2: SGDLS and YYNGEE. This CDR3 spans 15 amino acids. CDR3 protein: CASSVGAGYTYEQYF.

The chain is built from TRBV4-1 and TRBJ2-7. Per germline, CDR1 MGHRA and CDR2 YSYEKL. CDR3 length equals 15 residues. This CDR3 reads CASSQFSLPAYEQYF.

The CDR3 protein is CSANRLDTTDTQYF. This chain joins TRBV20-1 and TRBJ2-3; TCRdb's D call, TRBD2, is unchecked because there is no DNA. The CDR3 spans 14 residues. Germline-derived CDR1 and CDR2 are DFQATT and SNEGSKA (reference sequence).

The chain has TRBV19 and TRBJ2-5; the TCRdb D gene call, TRBD1, has no DNA to confirm it. The CDR3 is made up of 13 amino acids. Germline V gene lookup returns CDR1 LNHDA and CDR2 SQIVND (reference sequence). The chain's CDR3 is CASSGRGSKTQYF.

The chain's CDR3 is CASSGRLNTEAFF. This rearrangement joins TRBV9 to TRBJ1-1. Germline-derived CDR1 and CDR2 are SGDLS and YYNGEE. This CDR3 is 13 amino acids long.

The chain employs TRBV27 and TRBJ1-2; TCRdb lists TRBD1, though no DNA is available to test this call. CDR3 length equals 14 residues. Germline lookup yields CDR1 MNHEY and CDR2 SMNVEV (reference sequence). CDR3 in amino acids: CASSGVTGTRSYTF.

The chain joins TRBV24-1 to TRBJ2-1; absent DNA, TCRdb's TRBD1 call cannot be checked. The CDR3 is 15 residues long. Germline-derived CDR1 and CDR2 are KGHDR and SFDVKD. The CDR3 spells CATSDFRGAGSEQFF.

V usage is TRBV20-1 and J usage is TRBJ2-6. The CDR3 spans 16 residues. Germline lookup yields CDR1 DFQATT and CDR2 SNEGSKA (reference sequence). CDR3 residues: CSASTARPSGANVLTF.

This chain joins TRBV5-1 and TRBJ2-3; the D call of TRBD1 rests on TCRdb alone, since no DNA is present to check it. Per the germline V gene, CDR1 is SGHRS and CDR2 is YFSETQ. CDR3 length: 15 residues. This CDR3 is CASSWGTGGTDTQYF.

The CDR3 is CASKADGAYEQYF. The chain has TRBV6-2 or TRBV6-3 and TRBJ2-7; the TCRdb call, TRBD1, lacks DNA for checking. The CDR3 covers 13 residues. Germline CDR1 reads MNHEY; CDR2 reads SVGEGT.

The J gene is TRBJ2-1, the V gene TRBV11-2; TCRdb names TRBD2, which stays unverified in the absence of DNA. The CDR3 loop spans 16 amino acids. Germline V lookup: CDR1 SGHAT, CDR2 FQNNGV. The CDR3 is CASSPRGGRGYNEQFF.

V is TRBV29-1 and J is TRBJ2-1; TCRdb returns TRBD1, unconfirmable since there is no DNA. CDR3 length: 14 amino acids. Germline lookup yields CDR1 SQVTM and CDR2 ANQGSEA. CDR3 sequence: CSVDPGTVYNEQFF.

This rearrangement joins TRBV5-1 to TRBJ2-7; with no DNA, the TCRdb D assignment of TRBD1 cannot be verified. Germline V gives CDR1 SGHRS, CDR2 YFSETQ. The CDR3 is made up of 15 amino acids. CDR3 residues: CASWSGTGESYKQYF.

The CDR3 here is CASSLVRGVGKTQYF. The chain links TRBV5-6 to TRBJ2-5; TCRdb outputs TRBD1, but without DNA this stays unchecked. Germline CDR1 SGHDT, CDR2 YYEEEE. This CDR3 is 15 amino acids long.

V usage is TRBV28 and J usage is TRBJ2-5; the D call from TCRdb, TRBD2, cannot be confirmed without DNA. The CDR3 runs to 13 residues. CDR1 and CDR2 (germline): MDHEN, SYDVKM. The CDR3 spells CASRPGPGEAQYF.

The chain carries TRBV20-1 and TRBJ2-2; TCRdb gives TRBD1 as the D gene, but with no DNA this cannot be confirmed. Germline V lookup: CDR1 DFQATT, CDR2 SNEGSKA (reference sequence). This CDR3 is built from 14 residues. CDR3 protein: CSAREGAFTGELFF.

The genes are TRBV20-1 and TRBJ2-1. In germline, CDR1 is DFQATT, CDR2 SNEGSKA (reference sequence). The length of the CDR3 is 14 residues. The CDR3 protein is CSARDLTSGIGQFF.